The 23 T cell receptor beta chains below all came from one sample that was sequenced in a study of shared clonotypes between healthy human individuals. Repertoires were generated with immunoSEQ multiplex PCR, while TCRdb's copy carries only in-frame clones and drops some. Of 2 million to 2.5 million clones detected, 92% appear once; the ten largest clones hold about 0.41%. Sequenced input: naive CD4+ T cells from PBMCs. Subset in this sample: CD45RA+ positively selected. The receptor source for this set is a man aged 18 to 29 in good health. Some clones in this sample may be carry-over from other donors' samples.

V is TRBV13 and J is TRBJ2-1; 12 bases map to TRBD2. The CDR3 extends over 13 amino acids. Trimming at V came to 4 bases and at J to 10 bases, leaving 2 bases not matched to a gene. CDR1 PRHDT and CDR2 FYEKMQ come from the germline V gene (reference sequence). CDR3 sequence reads: CASSYGLAGEQFF. DNA for the CDR3: TGTGCCAGCAGCTACGGACTAGCGGGAGAGCAGTTCTTC.

The chain is built from TRBV7-2 and TRBJ2-2, with TRBD1 as a possible D gene (6 bases). V lost 5 bases and J lost 5, with 9 bases in between. The CDR3 contains 13 residues. CDR1 and CDR2 from the germline V gene are SGHTA and FQGNSA. The CDR3 DNA sequence: TGTGCCAGCAGCCCAAGGGGGACCGGGGAGCTGTTTTTT. It translates to CASSPRGTGELFF.

This clone was seen just once. V gene TRBV7-2 combines with J gene TRBJ2-5, with 12 bases matching TRBD2. CDR1 is SGHTA, CDR2 FQGNSA, per germline. With 3 bases clipped from V and 10 bases from J, the junction kept 12 bases outside the gene matches. The CDR3 is 16 amino acids. CDR3 in amino acids: CASSFAGTSGSPGQYF. In DNA form, the CDR3 reads TGTGCCAGCAGCTTCGCCGGGACTAGCGGGTCTCCAGGCCAGTACTTC.

The chain uses TRBV11-2 and TRBJ2-6; D may be TRBD1 or TRBD2 (6 bases each). The CDR3 spans 16 residues. Trimming left V 9 bases short and J 4 bases short, with 19 bases between. Germline values: CDR1 SGHAT, CDR2 FQNNGV. CDR3 protein: CASRGGRMSGANVLTF. The CDR3 DNA reads as TGTGCCAGTAGAGGGGGGCGCATGTCCGGGGCCAACGTCCTGACTTTC.

J is TRBJ2-3 and V is TRBV27; D gene ambiguous. Per germline, CDR1 MNHEY and CDR2 SMNVEV (reference sequence). Trimming cost V 3 bases and J 2 bases, with 6 bases left between them. This CDR3 has 13 residues. The CDR3 loop reads CASSFPLTDTQYF. CDR3 nucleotides: TGTGCCAGCAGTTTCCCTCTCACAGATACGCAGTATTTT.

The gene calls are TRBV28 and TRBJ1-2; no clear D. The ends were cut back, 3 bases at V and 3 bases at J, with 11 bases in the middle. The germline V gene has CDR1 MDHEN and CDR2 SYDVKM. The CDR3 length is 14 residues. The chain's CDR3 is CASSFSILDYGYTF. The CDR3 DNA reads as TGTGCCAGCAGTTTTTCAATCCTGGACTATGGCTACACCTTC.

The chain carries TRBV5-1 and TRBJ2-7; either TRBD1 or TRBD2 may supply D (6 bases each). Germline-derived CDR1 and CDR2 are SGHRS and YFSETQ. The CDR3 length is 12 residues. Trimming left V 4 bases short and J 7 bases short, with 12 bases between. Here the CDR3 reads CASSARGGEQYF. CDR3 nucleotides: TGCGCCAGCAGCGCCAGGGGAGGAGAGCAGTACTTC.

This clone was seen just once. The rearrangement uses TRBV4-1 and TRBJ2-1; the D is unclear. Per the germline V gene, CDR1 is MGHRA and CDR2 is YSYEKL. CDR3 length: 16 amino acids. Trimming took off 2 bases at V and 5 bases at J, with 16 bases between the two ends. CDR3 region: CASSQTVLRLDNEQFF. CDR3 in DNA: TGCGCCAGCAGCCAAACGGTCTTGCGGCTTGACAATGAGCAGTTCTTC.

This chain uses TRBV29-1 with TRBJ2-7; the match to TRBD1 covers 7 bases. CDR3 size: 13 residues. Per the germline V gene, CDR1 is SQVTM and CDR2 is ANQGSEA. V was clipped by 4 bases and J by 3 bases; unmatched bases: 6. The CDR3 coding sequence is TGCAGCGTTGCGACAGGGTATCTCTACGAGCAGTACTTC. This gives the protein CSVATGYLYEQYF.

The rearrangement links TRBV29-1 to TRBJ2-5, with D unresolved. The V and J ends lost 4 bases and 2 bases respectively, with 11 bases between them. The CDR3 is 13 amino acids. The germline gives CDR1 SQVTM, CDR2 ANQGSEA. As DNA, the CDR3 is TGCAGCGTTGGTGTGGTACAACAAGAGACCCAGTACTTC. This gives the protein CSVGVVQQETQYF. The full variable domain, in which reference TRBV29-1 and TRBJ2-5 provide the parts outside the CDR3, is SAVISQKPSRDICQRGTSLTIQCQVDSQVTMMFWYRQQPGQSLTLIATANQGSEATYESGFVIDKFPISRPNLTFSTLTVSNMSPEDSSIYLCSVGVVQQETQYFGPGTRLLVL.

The chain carries TRBV5-3 and TRBJ2-3; 7 nucleotides line up with TRBD1. TRBV5-3 is placed among ORFs of uncertain function. The CDR3 has 13 amino acids. Trimming took 3 bases from V and 10 from J; bases not matched to a gene: 8. CDR3 region: CARSSRPQGAQYF. In DNA, the CDR3 is TGTGCCAGAAGCTCCAGACCTCAGGGGGCGCAGTATTTT.

In the case of this clone: The same CDR3 can be traced to other DNA sequences in this sample. The CDR3 nucleotides are TGTGCCAGCAGCCTCCAGTATGGCTACACCTTC. Translated: CASSLQYGYTF. V is TRBV28 and J is TRBJ1-2, with unresolved D. Germline V CDR1 and CDR2: MDHEN, SYDVKM. V was trimmed by 6 bases and J by 5 bases, leaving 7 bases between them. The CDR3 contains 11 residues.

On this clone: A read error may account for a junction end that differs from germline. V and J are TRBV5-1 and TRBJ2-3; 10 bases line up with TRBD2. This CDR3 has 14 amino acids. Germline V gene data show CDR1 as SGHRS and CDR2 as YFSETQ. Here the CDR3 reads CASSSPGLAQHSFF. The CDR3 DNA is TGCGCCAGCAGCTCGCCGGGACTAGCGCAACATTCCTTTTTT.

The genes are TRBV7-8 and TRBJ1-1; tentatively, D is TRBD1 (5 bases). This CDR3 has 16 amino acids. In germline, CDR1 is SGHVS, CDR2 FQNEAQ. V was trimmed by 5 bases and J by 3 bases, leaving 19 bases between them. CDR3 loop: CASSPLGDSRDTEAFF. The DNA for the CDR3 is TGTGCCAGCAGCCCCCTCGGTGACAGCCGAGACACTGAAGCTTTCTTT.

The J gene is TRBJ2-3, the V gene TRBV6-1; a possible D gene is TRBD2 (5 bases). V was cut by 7 bases and J by 5 bases, with 13 bases left in between. The length of the CDR3 is 13 residues. The germline gives CDR1 MNHNS, CDR2 SASEGT. This CDR3 reads CASTLIGGDTQYF. The CDR3 DNA reads TGTGCCAGCACTCTCATTGGAGGAGATACGCAGTATTTT.

The chain carries TRBV2 and TRBJ2-5; unclear D gene. The V gene lost 6 bases and the J gene lost 5 bases, with 10 bases spanning the gap. The CDR3 has 12 amino acids. Germline CDR1 is SNHLY and CDR2 is FYNNEI. CDR3 loop: CASSQVGETQYF. CDR3 nucleotide sequence: TGTGCCAGCAGCCAGGTCGGGGAGACCCAGTACTTC.

The V and J genes are TRBV28 and TRBJ2-7; 9 bases align to TRBD1. Per germline, CDR1 MDHEN and CDR2 SYDVKM. The CDR3 has 16 residues. The junction had 12 bases not matched to a gene; V was cut back by 7 bases and J by 2 bases. The CDR3 reads CASTKPGTGNPYEQYF. CDR3 nucleotide sequence: TGTGCCAGCACCAAACCCGGGACAGGGAATCCCTACGAGCAGTACTTC. Filled out from reference TRBV28 and TRBJ2-7, the complete variable domain reads DVKVTQSSRYLVKRTGEKVFLECVQDMDHENMFWYRQDPGLGLRLIYFSYDVKMKEKGDIPEGYSVSREKKERFSLILESASTNQTSMYLCASTKPGTGNPYEQYFGPGTRLTVT.

This clone was seen a single time. The chain is built from TRBV9 and TRBJ2-1, with a weak D call TRBD1 (5 bases). Germline CDR1 reads SGDLS; CDR2 reads YYNGEE. With 2 bases removed from V and 3 bases from J, the gap between germline ends came to 12 bases. There are 15 residues in the CDR3. The CDR3 coding sequence is TGTGCCAGCAGCGTGAGGTATCAGGGCTACAATGAGCAGTTCTTC. Its translation is CASSVRYQGYNEQFF.

A note on this clone: Different DNA sequences within this sample yield the same CDR3. The rearrangement joins TRBV10-3 to TRBJ2-7; D gene ambiguous. The CDR3 length is 12 residues. Trimming left V 3 bases short and J 2 bases short, with 5 bases between. CDR1 is ENHRY, CDR2 SYGVKD, per germline. CDR3 protein: CAISDTTYEQYF. In DNA form, the CDR3 reads TGTGCCATCAGTGATACTACCTACGAGCAGTACTTC.

V gene TRBV15 combines with J gene TRBJ2-7; D is perhaps TRBD2 (6 bases). The CDR3 loop spans 15 amino acids. V gave up 0 bases and J gave up 1 base, with 10 bases separating them. Germline-derived CDR1 and CDR2 are LNHNV and YYDKDF (reference sequence). Written as DNA, the CDR3 is TGTGCCACCAGCAGAGATCGGGGGTTTTCCTACGAGCAGTACTTC. This codes for CATSRDRGFSYEQYF.

The J gene is TRBJ2-4, the V gene TRBV23-1, with D perhaps matching TRBD1 (5 bases). TRBV23-1 is annotated as an ORF whose role is uncertain. This CDR3 region has 17 residues. V dropped 0 bases and J dropped 0 bases, with 12 bases sitting between them. The DNA for the CDR3 is TGCGCCAGCAGTCAATCTCGCAGGGCCCAAGCCAAAAACATTCAGTACTTC. Translating gives CASSQSRRAQAKNIQYF.

This chain links TRBV19 with TRBJ1-1, with D unclear. The germline V and J ends were trimmed by 1 base and 4 bases, with 16 bases remaining between them. Germline V gene sequence: CDR1 LNHDA, CDR2 SQIVND (reference sequence). This CDR3 region has 16 residues. CDR3 DNA: TGTGCCAGTAGTATAGTTGCTGGGTCCGCGAGCACTGAAGCTTTCTTT. Translating gives CASSIVAGSASTEAFF.

The chain uses TRBV18 and TRBJ2-7, with 8 bases lining up with TRBD2. CDR1 and CDR2 from the germline V gene are KGHSH and LQKENI. CDR3 length: 15 residues. After removal of 3 bases from V and 4 bases from J, the junction contained 8 bases not matched to a gene. The CDR3 loop reads CASSPGGAGGYEQYF. The CDR3 DNA reads TGTGCCAGCTCACCGGGGGGCGCGGGAGGTTACGAGCAGTACTTC.